This TCR beta chain was sequenced in a study of shared clonotypes between healthy human individuals. The wider study: The cohort had two women and a few men, ages 18 to 49.

General study points: Among the subsets, naive ones generally showed larger estimated richness than memory ones. Clonotypes shared by all four donors outscored non-shared clonotypes in generation probability. Blood was the only sampled material, and tissue repertoires likely differ.

TCRdb's table, derived via immunoSEQ multiplex PCR, lists solely in-frame clones and lacks some. The data show about 1.1 million clones, approximately 80% seen once. In germline, CDR1 is SNHLY, CDR2 FYNNEI. The trim removed 11 bases at V and 3 bases at J, leaving 10 bases unmatched. This CDR3 region has 14 residues. Notes on this clone: As yet, its antigen is unknown.

The TCR was taken from a man in his late teens or twenties in good health. Some clones in this sample may be carry-over from other donors' samples. The J gene is TRBJ2-3, the V gene TRBV2; TRBD1 aligns across 8 bases. Sequenced input: memory CD4+ T cells from PBMCs. Subset denoted: CD45RA-negative fraction. As DNA, the CDR3 is TGTGCCTCAGCCGGAGGACAGGGAACAGATACGCAGTATTTT. Translation gives CASAGGQGTDTQYF.